This T cell receptor beta chain was retrieved from a study of T-cell reconstitution after alpha-beta-depleted transplantation in children. Overall study results and limits: Expanded graft clones, several hundred of them, were reportedly the source of alpha-beta T cells about two months after transplant. From newly produced T cells came most of the T-cell counts and diversity one year after transplant. The study traced high day-60 TCRbeta diversity in some patients to surviving recipient T cells and thymic progenitors.

TCRbeta library construction was performed incorporating unique molecular identifiers. TCRdb recomputed calls from the PCR reads with MiXCR, one row per CDR3 protein. The sample holds about 460,000 distinct CDR3 sequences, 8% to 11% seen once. In its sample, this clonotype was seen many times. What it recognizes is unknown. Germline trimming cut 7 bases from V and 4 bases from J; bases unmatched to any gene: 6. CDR3 length: 13 amino acids. This sequence originates from a child aged 2 to 15 with inherited bone marrow failure, due to receive a stem cell transplant. The sequenced sample was PBMCs, obtained before TCRalphabeta/CD19-depleted stem cell transplant. The gene calls are TRBV12-3 or TRBV12-4 and TRBJ2-5, with 7 nucleotides matching TRBD2. The CDR3 protein is CASNPGGGETQYF. CDR3 nucleotide sequence: TGTGCCAGCAATCCGGGGGGAGGAGAGACCCAGTACTTC.